There are many counts of the clone carrying this T cell receptor (beta chain). Its antigen is currently unknown. TCRdb reprocessed the PCR reads using MiXCR. The sample yields around 20,000 clones, approximately 9.9% seen once. None of the patients had undergone any treatment ahead of thyroid surgery. The CDR3 has 13 amino acids. Germline V CDR1 and CDR2: DFQATT, SNEGSKA (reference sequence). V was cut by 6 bases and J by 8 bases, with 17 bases left in between. The data are from a study of metastatic and nonmetastatic thyroid tumors. Across the whole study: Across blood and tumor or nodule tissue, repertoires from malignant and benign thyroid patients were compared with one another.

Study-level findings and limits: In both blood and tumor samples, TCR beta diversity was reported significantly higher for malignant than benign nodules.

The origin of this receptor is a female donor with papillary thyroid cancer or a benign thyroid nodule (not recorded which). Some clones in this sample may be carry-over from other donors' samples. The sequenced material came from blood. V usage is TRBV20-1 and J usage is TRBJ2-1; D gene ambiguous. CDR3 bases: TGCAGTGCAACTTTAGGAGTGGGCGATGAGCAGTTCTTC. Translated: CSATLGVGDEQFF.